The present T cell receptor beta chain was sequenced within a study of cytomegalovirus exposure and HLA in healthy donors. Study results and caveats: In a later analysis, productive TCRs from donors in an Asian-associated ancestry cluster reportedly carried fewer N-insertions than the cohort mean. Evidence from a later analysis indicated that most CMV-associated TCR beta chains looked HLA-restricted.

On this clone: Its specificity is unknown.

In the PCR, 60 Vbeta and 13 Jbeta primers were used. Sequenced by immunoSEQ multiplex PCR; TCRdb stores in-frame clones only, minus some. The sample yields over 50,000 clones, around 83% seen once. This CDR3 has 14 amino acids. Trimming cost V 5 bases and J 9 bases, with 17 bases left between them. The germline V gene encodes CDR1 SGHVS and CDR2 FQNEAQ. The chain is built from TRBV7-8 and TRBJ1-5; D is unresolved. The clonotype comes from a man aged 40-50 years in good health and CMV-seronegative. Sequencing was carried out using PBMCs. CDR3 nucleotides: TGTGCCAGCAGCGCCCGAGGTGGCCCCCCGCCCCAGCATTTT. Encoded protein: CASSARGGPPPQHF.